These T cell receptor beta chains were read from a single sample in a study of T cell repertoires in cytomegalovirus infection. TCRdb re-called the reads through MiXCR, storing one row per CDR3 protein. In the table there are some 320,000 distinct CDR3 sequences, more than 8% of which are singletons. The sequenced material came from PBMCs. These receptors all come from a human donor in good health (CMV status not recorded). Some clones in this sample may be carry-over from other donors' samples. CDR3s include the opening cysteine and the closing phenylalanine or tryptophan. A D gene is named only where the DNA matches it firmly. Clone size, where shown, is once, few, many, or a class for clones that have expanded.

clone_size: .
j_call: TRBJ1-1
d_call: .
v_call: TRBV6-5
cdr3_nt: TGTGCCAGCAGAGTTGGGACTCTGAACACTGAAGCTTTCTTT
cdr3_aa: CASRVGTLNTEAFF

clone_size: many
j_call: TRBJ2-3
d_call: TRBD2
v_call: TRBV7-2
cdr3_nt: TGTGCCAGCAGCCGCGCCGGACTAGCGGGAGGGTGGGCAGATACGCAGTATTTT
cdr3_aa: CASSRAGLAGGWADTQYF

clone_size: many
j_call: TRBJ2-1
d_call: .
v_call: TRBV7-6
cdr3_nt: TGTGCCAGCAGCTTAGGGGTAGCGGTCTACAATGAGCAGTTCTTC
cdr3_aa: CASSLGVAVYNEQFF

clone_size: many
j_call: TRBJ2-3
d_call: .
v_call: TRBV4-2
cdr3_nt: TGTGCCAGCAGCCGGGAAAAAACAGGGACAGATACGCAGTATTTT
cdr3_aa: CASSREKTGTDTQYF

clone_size: many
j_call: TRBJ2-1
d_call: .
v_call: TRBV7-2
cdr3_nt: TGTGCCAGCAGCCCCGTTGCGCTAGTCTATGAGCAGTTCTTC
cdr3_aa: CASSPVALVYEQFF

clone_size: many
j_call: TRBJ2-3
d_call: .
v_call: TRBV7-2
cdr3_nt: TGTGCCAGCAGCTTAGTGTTGGGTTGGGAGGGCACAGATACGCAGTATTTT
cdr3_aa: CASSLVLGWEGTDTQYF

clone_size: .
j_call: TRBJ2-1
d_call: TRBD1
v_call: TRBV27
cdr3_nt: TGTGCCAGCAGTGTCGACAGGGGCCAGTTCAATGAGCAGTTCTTC
cdr3_aa: CASSVDRGQFNEQFF

clone_size: many
j_call: TRBJ1-5
d_call: TRBD1
v_call: TRBV7-2
cdr3_nt: TGTGCCAGCAGCTTAGTCCCAGGGGGGGGGCCCCAGCATTTT
cdr3_aa: CASSLVPGGGPQHF

clone_size: many
j_call: TRBJ2-1
d_call: .
v_call: TRBV28
cdr3_nt: TGTGCCAGCAGTTTTTGGGCCCTATCTCGGACTACCAACAATGAGCAGTTCTTC
cdr3_aa: CASSFWALSRTTNNEQFF

clone_size: many
j_call: TRBJ2-3
d_call: .
v_call: TRBV7-8
cdr3_nt: TGTGCCAGCAGCTTTCGACCCCGAGCGAGCGCAGATACGCAGTATTTT
cdr3_aa: CASSFRPRASADTQYF

clone_size: many
j_call: TRBJ2-7
d_call: .
v_call: TRBV5-5
cdr3_nt: TGTGCCAGCAGCTTATCCCCCACCGGGCAGCCCACCTACGAGCAGTACTTC
cdr3_aa: CASSLSPTGQPTYEQYF

clone_size: many
j_call: TRBJ1-1
d_call: TRBD1
v_call: TRBV7-9
cdr3_nt: TGTGCCAGCAGCTTCACCAGGGGGCTGGAAACTGAAGCTTTCTTT
cdr3_aa: CASSFTRGLETEAFF

clone_size: few
j_call: TRBJ2-1
d_call: .
v_call: TRBV15
cdr3_nt: TGTGCCACCAGCAGAGGGACAGCGAATGAGCAGTTCTTC
cdr3_aa: CATSRGTANEQFF

clone_size: many
j_call: TRBJ2-3
d_call: TRBD2
v_call: TRBV6-2/TRBV6-3
cdr3_nt: TGTGCCAGCAGTTACTCGACTAGCGGGAGGTCAGATACGCAGTATTTT
cdr3_aa: CASSYSTSGRSDTQYF

clone_size: .
j_call: TRBJ2-2
d_call: TRBD2
v_call: TRBV11-2
cdr3_nt: TGTGCCAGCAGCTATTATAGCGGGAGGGCCGGGGAGCTGTTTTTT
cdr3_aa: CASSYYSGRAGELFF

clone_size: many
j_call: TRBJ2-1
d_call: TRBD2
v_call: TRBV7-2
cdr3_nt: TGTGCCAGCAGGTTAGCGGGGGCCCTTGTGGATGAGCAGTTCTTC
cdr3_aa: CASRLAGALVDEQFF

clone_size: .
j_call: TRBJ2-2
d_call: TRBD2
v_call: TRBV7-2
cdr3_nt: TGTGCCAGCAGCTCTAGTCCTCTAGCGGGGGGCCCTACCGGGGAGCTGTTTTTT
cdr3_aa: CASSSSPLAGGPTGELFF

clone_size: .
j_call: TRBJ2-7
d_call: .
v_call: TRBV15
cdr3_nt: TGTGCCACCAGCAGAAATTTCGGCAGCACCTACGAGCAGTACTTC
cdr3_aa: CATSRNFGSTYEQYF

clone_size: few
j_call: TRBJ1-2
d_call: TRBD1
v_call: TRBV12-3/TRBV12-4
cdr3_nt: TGTGCCAGCAGTGACGCAGTCCGGGACAGGGGGCAAAATAACTATGGCTACACCTTC
cdr3_aa: CASSDAVRDRGQNNYGYTF

clone_size: many
j_call: TRBJ1-5
d_call: TRBD1
v_call: TRBV7-2
cdr3_nt: TGTGCCAGCAGCTCAAGACAGGGACCCAATCAGCCCCAGCATTTT
cdr3_aa: CASSSRQGPNQPQHF

clone_size: .
j_call: TRBJ2-5
d_call: .
v_call: TRBV10-3
cdr3_nt: TGTGCCATCAGTGAGAGGAACTCCCAAGAGACCCAGTACTTC
cdr3_aa: CAISERNSQETQYF

clone_size: few
j_call: TRBJ1-2
d_call: .
v_call: TRBV7-9
cdr3_nt: TGTGCCAGCAGCTTAGACAGCTACACTAACTATGGCTACACCTTC
cdr3_aa: CASSLDSYTNYGYTF

clone_size: many
j_call: TRBJ1-6
d_call: TRBD1
v_call: TRBV7-8
cdr3_nt: TGTGCCAGCAGCCCCAGCGGGACAGGGCGATCCTATAATTCACCCCTCCACTTT
cdr3_aa: CASSPSGTGRSYNSPLHF

clone_size: many
j_call: TRBJ2-7
d_call: TRBD2
v_call: TRBV7-2
cdr3_nt: TGTGCCAGCAGCTCCGACAGCGGGAGAGAGTACGAGCAGTACTTC
cdr3_aa: CASSSDSGREYEQYF

clone_size: .
j_call: TRBJ2-3
d_call: TRBD1
v_call: TRBV3-1
cdr3_nt: TGTGCCAGCAGCTTCCAGGGGGCCGTAGATACGCAGTATTTT
cdr3_aa: CASSFQGAVDTQYF

clone_size: many
j_call: TRBJ1-3
d_call: .
v_call: TRBV10-1
cdr3_nt: TGCGCCAGCAGTGAGTCGCGGGGGGAGACTGGAAACACCATATATTTT
cdr3_aa: CASSESRGETGNTIYF

clone_size: many
j_call: TRBJ2-1
d_call: .
v_call: TRBV7-2
cdr3_nt: TGTGCCAGCAGCCCCGCACCGGGCTACAATGAGCAGTTCTTC
cdr3_aa: CASSPAPGYNEQFF

clone_size: few
j_call: TRBJ2-4
d_call: .
v_call: TRBV7-2
cdr3_nt: TGTGCCAGCAGCTACTACCAAAACATTCAGTACTTC
cdr3_aa: CASSYYQNIQYF

clone_size: .
j_call: TRBJ2-2
d_call: .
v_call: TRBV6-2/TRBV6-3
cdr3_nt: TGTGCCAGCAGTCTAAATCGAGGCACCGGGGAGCTGTTTTTT
cdr3_aa: CASSLNRGTGELFF

clone_size: .
j_call: TRBJ2-7
d_call: .
v_call: TRBV7-3
cdr3_nt: TGTGCCAGCAGCTTGTACCCCTCCTACGAGCAGTACTTC
cdr3_aa: CASSLYPSYEQYF

clone_size: .
j_call: TRBJ2-7
d_call: .
v_call: TRBV29-1
cdr3_nt: TGCAGCGTTGAAGGTTTCGAGGGCTTCAGGTACGAGCAGTACTTC
cdr3_aa: CSVEGFEGFRYEQYF

clone_size: many
j_call: TRBJ2-4
d_call: TRBD2
v_call: TRBV5-4
cdr3_nt: TGTGCCAGCAGCTTGGGACTAGCGGGAGGGGACATTCAGTACTTC
cdr3_aa: CASSLGLAGGDIQYF

clone_size: many
j_call: TRBJ2-7
d_call: .
v_call: TRBV7-2
cdr3_nt: TGTGCCAGCAGCTTAGCGGGGGGGGCAGGGTCAGTTGCGAGCTACGAGCAGTACTTC
cdr3_aa: CASSLAGGAGSVASYEQYF

clone_size: many
j_call: TRBJ2-3
d_call: .
v_call: TRBV7-2
cdr3_nt: TGTGCCAGCAGCTTAGAACTACTAAGCACAGATACGCAGTATTTT
cdr3_aa: CASSLELLSTDTQYF

clone_size: few
j_call: TRBJ2-4
d_call: .
v_call: TRBV27
cdr3_nt: TGTGCCAGCAGTTTATTTTTGGGGGGCGAAGGAGCCAAAAACATTCAGTACTTC
cdr3_aa: CASSLFLGGEGAKNIQYF

clone_size: few
j_call: TRBJ2-7
d_call: .
v_call: TRBV25-1
cdr3_nt: TGTGCCAGCAGTGAATATTGGGCCGAGCAGTACTTC
cdr3_aa: CASSEYWAEQYF

clone_size: few
j_call: TRBJ1-1
d_call: .
v_call: TRBV20-1
cdr3_nt: TGCAGTGCTAGAAGCGGCAACACTGAAGCTTTCTTT
cdr3_aa: CSARSGNTEAFF

clone_size: .
j_call: TRBJ1-2
d_call: .
v_call: TRBV11-2
cdr3_nt: TGTGCCAGCAGCTCGACGGTGCTAGGCTACACCTTC
cdr3_aa: CASSSTVLGYTF

clone_size: few
j_call: TRBJ1-5
d_call: .
v_call: TRBV11-3
cdr3_nt: TGTGCCAGCAGCTTAGATCACGGGGGGAATAGCAATCAGCCCCAGCATTTT
cdr3_aa: CASSLDHGGNSNQPQHF

clone_size: .
j_call: TRBJ1-1
d_call: TRBD1
v_call: TRBV19
cdr3_nt: TGTGCCACCCGGGACAGGAAGTACACTGAAGCTTTCTTT
cdr3_aa: CATRDRKYTEAFF

clone_size: .
j_call: TRBJ1-6
d_call: TRBD1
v_call: TRBV10-3
cdr3_nt: TGTGCCATCAGGGACAGGGAGGTCAATTCACCCCTCCACTTT
cdr3_aa: CAIRDREVNSPLHF

clone_size: few
j_call: TRBJ2-7
d_call: TRBD2
v_call: TRBV11-2
cdr3_nt: TGTGCCAGCAGCGCTTTTAAGACTAGCGGGGGCTCCTACGAGCAGTACTTC
cdr3_aa: CASSAFKTSGGSYEQYF

clone_size: .
j_call: TRBJ1-6
d_call: .
v_call: TRBV6-5
cdr3_nt: TGTGCCAGCAGTCCCTGGGAGGCGCATTCACCCCTCCACTTT
cdr3_aa: CASSPWEAHSPLHF

clone_size: few
j_call: TRBJ1-6
d_call: .
v_call: TRBV27
cdr3_nt: TGTGCCAGCAGTTTATTGCCTAATTCACCCCTCCACTTT
cdr3_aa: CASSLLPNSPLHF

clone_size: many
j_call: TRBJ2-5
d_call: TRBD2
v_call: TRBV28
cdr3_nt: TGTGCCAGCAGTCCCCTAGCGGGAGGTGGTGAGACCCAGTACTTC
cdr3_aa: CASSPLAGGGETQYF

clone_size: many
j_call: TRBJ2-3
d_call: .
v_call: TRBV7-2
cdr3_nt: TGTGCCAGCAGCAGGGCGGCTAGATTAGCAGATACGCAGTATTTT
cdr3_aa: CASSRAARLADTQYF

clone_size: .
j_call: TRBJ2-3
d_call: TRBD2
v_call: TRBV20-1
cdr3_nt: TGCAGTGCTGGTAGCGGGGGGGCGGGAGATACGCAGTATTTT
cdr3_aa: CSAGSGGAGDTQYF

clone_size: few
j_call: TRBJ2-7
d_call: .
v_call: TRBV12-3/TRBV12-4
cdr3_nt: TGTGCCAGCAGCCGGGGGCCTGGCGAGCAGTACTTC
cdr3_aa: CASSRGPGEQYF

clone_size: few
j_call: TRBJ2-4
d_call: TRBD1
v_call: TRBV6-1
cdr3_nt: TGTGCCAGCAGCCAAGGGACAGTCAAAAACATTCAGTACTTC
cdr3_aa: CASSQGTVKNIQYF

clone_size: few
j_call: TRBJ2-1
d_call: TRBD2
v_call: TRBV9
cdr3_nt: TGTGCCAGCAGCTCAAGACTAGCGGGGGGGCGGAATGAGCAGTTCTTC
cdr3_aa: CASSSRLAGGRNEQFF

clone_size: many
j_call: TRBJ2-3
d_call: .
v_call: TRBV5-4
cdr3_nt: TGTGCCAGCAGCTTCTGGGACTCGGGGCCCCCAGATACGCAGTATTTT
cdr3_aa: CASSFWDSGPPDTQYF